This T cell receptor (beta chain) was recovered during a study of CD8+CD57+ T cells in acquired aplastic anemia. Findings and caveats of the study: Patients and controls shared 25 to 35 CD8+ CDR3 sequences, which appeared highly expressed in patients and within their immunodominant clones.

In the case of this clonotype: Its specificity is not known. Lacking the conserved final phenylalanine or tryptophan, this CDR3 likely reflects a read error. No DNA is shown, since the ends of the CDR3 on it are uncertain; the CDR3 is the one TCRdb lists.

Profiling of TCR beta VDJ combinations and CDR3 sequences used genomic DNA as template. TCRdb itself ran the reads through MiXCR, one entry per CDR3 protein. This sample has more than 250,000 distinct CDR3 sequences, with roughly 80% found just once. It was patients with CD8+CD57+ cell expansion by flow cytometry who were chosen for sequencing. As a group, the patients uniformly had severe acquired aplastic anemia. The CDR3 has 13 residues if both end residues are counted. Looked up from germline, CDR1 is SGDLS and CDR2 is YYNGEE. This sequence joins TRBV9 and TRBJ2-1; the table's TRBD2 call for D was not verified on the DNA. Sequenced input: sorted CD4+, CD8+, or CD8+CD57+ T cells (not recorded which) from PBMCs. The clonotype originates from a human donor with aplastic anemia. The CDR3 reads CASSPWRSRANVL.